This T cell receptor beta chain emerged from a study of blood T cell repertoires in COVID-19. Study-level information: Sites across the United States, Italy and Spain contributed samples from acute and convalescent COVID-19.

Participants' own reports of clinical history determined their cohort assignment. Libraries were prepared by immunoSEQ multiplex PCR; TCRdb keeps only in-frame clonotypes and omits some of them. The table shows about 180,000 clones, with 85% to 90% occurring only once. The source of this sequence is a woman in her thirties or forties with acute COVID-19. Sample: PBMCs or T cells enriched from blood (not recorded which).

CDR3 DNA: TGTGCCAGCAGCCCCCTAGCCAAAAACATTCAGTACTTC. Protein: CASSPLAKNIQYF. The genes are TRBV6-5 and TRBJ2-4; D gene unclear. The CDR3 length is 13 residues. The germline V gene encodes CDR1 MNHEY and CDR2 SVGAGI. V lost 6 bases to trimming and J lost 0 bases, with 6 bases between them.